A single sample gave rise to the 27 T cell receptor beta chains below, sequenced in a study of T cell responses to AZD1222 COVID-19 vaccine. Repertoires were generated with immunoSEQ multiplex PCR, while TCRdb's copy carries only in-frame clones and drops some. Here the sample spans approximately 120,000 clones, approximately 89% being singletons. The starting material was peripheral blood, obtained 28 days after the second AZD1222 dose. Receptors originate from an adult who received the AZD1222 COVID-19 vaccine.

The chain employs TRBV30 and TRBJ1-5, with D tentatively TRBD1 (6 bases). V was clipped by 0 bases and J by 5 bases, with 11 bases between them. CDR1 and CDR2 (germline): GTSNPN, SVGIG (reference sequence). The CDR3 runs to 14 residues. DNA of the CDR3: TGTGCCTGGAGTGTGGGGGGGGGCGATCAGCCCCAGCATTTT. This encodes CAWSVGGGDQPQHF.

The rearrangement links TRBV7-3 to TRBJ2-1, with 13 bases fitting TRBD2. CDR3 size: 17 residues. Germline V gives CDR1 SGHTA, CDR2 FQGTGA. V lost 5 bases and J lost 4; bases outside the gene matches: 8. CDR3 protein: CASSPQGLAGAYNEQFF. The CDR3, as DNA: TGTGCCAGCAGCCCACAAGGACTAGCGGGAGCATACAATGAGCAGTTCTTC.

The genes are TRBV7-6 and TRBJ2-2; no clear D gene. Per germline, CDR1 SGHVS and CDR2 FNYEAQ. Trimming pared 5 bases from V and 1 base from J, leaving 8 bases between. The CDR3 is 14 residues long. CDR3 DNA sequence: TGTGCCAGCAGCCTTAGCTGGAACACCGGGGAGCTGTTTTTT. Protein sequence: CASSLSWNTGELFF.

The chain is built from TRBV27 and TRBJ1-5, with 7 bases fitting TRBD1. J lost 0 bases, V lost 3 bases, and 20 bases had no gene match. The germline CDR1 and CDR2 sequences are MNHEY and SMNVEV (reference sequence). The CDR3 has 21 residues. The CDR3 DNA follows: TGTGCCAGCAGTTTCACCCTCCTCTATCCGCGACAGGGCTATAGCAATCAGCCCCAGCATTTT. Its translation: CASSFTLLYPRQGYSNQPQHF.

The chain has TRBV19 and TRBJ1-2; D ambiguous. The CDR3 contains 19 residues. The V end was cut by 1 base, the J end by 8 bases, with 29 bases between. Looked up from germline, CDR1 is LNHDA and CDR2 is SQIVND (reference sequence). CDR3 in amino acids: CASSIGRTGRTAQKWGYTF. The CDR3 DNA reads TGTGCCAGTAGTATAGGGCGAACGGGCAGGACCGCTCAAAAGTGGGGCTACACCTTC.

The chain couples TRBV19 to TRBJ2-7; D might be TRBD1 (5 bases). This CDR3 is built from 14 residues. V was shortened by 1 base and J by 3 bases, with 10 bases between the two germline ends. Germline lookup yields CDR1 LNHDA and CDR2 SQIVND (reference sequence). In nucleotides, the CDR3 is TGTGCCAGTAGTATAGGGTTACAGGACTACGAGCAGTACTTC. Its translation: CASSIGLQDYEQYF.

This rearrangement joins TRBV18 to TRBJ1-3, with D uncertain. Germline lookup yields CDR1 KGHSH and CDR2 LQKENI. The CDR3 extends over 14 amino acids. V was clipped by 3 bases and J by 1 base, with 7 bases between them. CDR3 sequence (DNA): TGTGCCAGCTCACCGGGAGGGTCTGGAAACACCATATATTTT. The encoded protein is CASSPGGSGNTIYF.

V is TRBV2 and J is TRBJ1-4; no clear D. The germline V and J ends were trimmed by 8 bases and 0 bases, with 7 bases remaining between them. The germline CDR1 and CDR2 sequences are SNHLY and FYNNEI. The CDR3 is made up of 13 amino acids. The CDR3 protein is CASGGSTNEKLFF. Written as DNA, the CDR3 is TGTGCCAGCGGAGGTTCAACTAATGAAAAACTGTTTTTT.

In its sample, this clone was seen a few times. This chain joins TRBV3-1 (or the pseudogene TRBV3-2) and TRBJ2-7; D unclear. The V and J ends lost 4 bases and 6 bases respectively, with 7 bases between them. The CDR3 runs to 11 residues. Germline-derived CDR1 and CDR2 are LGHDT and YNNKEL (reference sequence). CDR3 sequence: CASSLKGEQYF. The CDR3 coding sequence is TGTGCCAGCAGCCTTAAAGGCGAGCAGTACTTC.

J is TRBJ2-3 and V is TRBV6-2 or TRBV6-3; 8 bases line up with TRBD2. Germline V lookup: CDR1 MNHEY, CDR2 SVGEGT. Trimming took 6 bases from V and 5 from J; bases not matched to a gene: 16. This CDR3 has 17 amino acids. The CDR3 spells CASSTPLVSGVQDTQYF. The CDR3 nucleotides are TGTGCCAGCAGCACCCCTTTAGTTAGCGGGGTTCAAGATACGCAGTATTTT.

In this sample, this clone turned up once. V usage is TRBV7-9 and J usage is TRBJ1-2, with no clear D. V lost 1 base, J lost 4 bases, and 10 bases lay in between. This CDR3 is built from 14 residues. Germline V CDR1 and CDR2: SEHNR, FQNEAQ (reference sequence). The CDR3 spells CASSLGARSYGYTF. DNA of the CDR3: TGTGCCAGCAGCTTAGGTGCGCGGAGCTATGGCTACACCTTC.

This chain's CDR3 is CASRQPYNTEAFF. CDR3 in DNA: TGTGCCAGCAGGCAGCCCTACAACACTGAAGCTTTCTTT. V is TRBV6-5 and J is TRBJ1-1; D gene unclear. This CDR3 has 13 amino acids. V was clipped by 6 bases and J by 2 bases, with 10 bases between them. CDR1 is MNHEY and CDR2 is SVGAGI in the germline V gene.

This sequence joins TRBV6-2 or TRBV6-3 and TRBJ2-1, with TRBD2 as a possible D gene (6 bases). The CDR3 is made up of 15 amino acids. From germline, CDR1 is MNHEY and CDR2 SVGEGT. Between the trimmed V and J ends, which lost 0 bases and 7 bases, there was a span of 13 bases. In DNA, the CDR3 is TGTGCCAGCAGTTACTCGAGTCTAGGAGGGAATGAGCAGTTCTTC. Translated, it gives CASSYSSLGGNEQFF.

This rearrangement joins TRBV29-1 to TRBJ2-2; 8 bases align to TRBD2. This CDR3 is 14 amino acids long. The V and J ends lost 7 bases and 5 bases, in that order; junction bases with no gene match: 9. CDR1 and CDR2 from the germline V gene are SQVTM and ANQGSEA. As DNA, the CDR3 is TGCAGCGCAAGAGCGGGAGTCGATACCGGGGAGCTGTTTTTT. The encoded protein is CSARAGVDTGELFF.

This rearrangement joins TRBV7-8 to TRBJ2-5; D is possibly TRBD2 (6 bases). The CDR3 covers 17 residues. Trimming pared 7 bases from V and 5 bases from J, leaving 26 bases between. CDR1 is SGHVS, CDR2 FQNEAQ, per germline. This chain's CDR3 is CASTSGVPRRGDETQYF. Here the CDR3 DNA reads TGTGCCAGCACCTCGGGAGTCCCTAGACGGGGTGATGAGACCCAGTACTTC.

This chain joins TRBV18 and TRBJ1-1; D gene uncertain. CDR1 and CDR2 (germline): KGHSH, LQKENI. The CDR3 totals 13 residues. V gave up 4 bases and J gave up 2 bases, with 8 bases separating them. CDR3 loop: CASSRRINTEAFF. CDR3 nucleotides: TGTGCCAGCTCACGTCGGATTAACACTGAAGCTTTCTTT.

This rearrangement joins TRBV5-1 to TRBJ2-5; D assignment may be TRBD1 or TRBD2 (5 bases each). CDR3 length equals 13 residues. Deletions cut 3 bases from V and 5 bases from J, with 11 bases between. Germline V gene lookup returns CDR1 SGHRS and CDR2 YFSETQ. CDR3 DNA sequence: TGCGCCAGCAGCTCCGGGACGGTGGAGACCCAGTACTTC. Translation: CASSSGTVETQYF.

This clone was recorded once. The chain carries TRBV6-5 and TRBJ1-5; D perhaps matches TRBD1 (6 bases). Germline V gene sequence: CDR1 MNHEY, CDR2 SVGAGI. V lost 4 bases and J 5 bases, leaving 9 bases between the germline ends. This CDR3 comprises 13 residues. The CDR3 DNA sequence: TGTGCCAGCAGTTCAGGGGTTCATCAGCCCCAGCATTTT. This encodes CASSSGVHQPQHF.

This rearrangement joins TRBV20-1 to TRBJ2-3, with a weak D call TRBD1 (6 bases). CDR1 and CDR2 (germline): DFQATT, SNEGSKA (reference sequence). The CDR3 is made up of 16 amino acids. V was cut by 3 bases and J by 2 bases, with 18 bases left in between. The CDR3 sequence is CSASAMGRGFTDTQYF. DNA for the CDR3: TGCAGTGCTAGTGCTATGGGCAGGGGATTCACAGATACGCAGTATTTT.

The chain is built from TRBV28 and TRBJ1-5; D is unresolved. V gave up 7 bases and J gave up 7 bases, with 17 bases separating them. Germline V CDR1 and CDR2: MDHEN, SYDVKM. The CDR3 is 14 residues long. The CDR3 region has the DNA TGTGCCAGCATCTCGCTGCAGGCTCGGCAGCCCCAGCATTTT. It codes for CASISLQARQPQHF.

The chain is built from TRBV27 and TRBJ1-5, with 8 bases fitting TRBD1. CDR3 size: 14 residues. Unmatched junction bases numbered 7, after V lost 3 bases and J lost 9 bases. CDR1 and CDR2 (germline): MNHEY, SMNVEV (reference sequence). This CDR3 reads CASSLDRADSPQHF. As DNA, the CDR3 is TGTGCCAGCAGTTTGGACAGGGCGGATTCGCCCCAGCATTTT.

The chain uses TRBV6-5 and TRBJ1-2; the D is unclear. This CDR3 is built from 15 residues. Germline V gene sequence: CDR1 MNHEY, CDR2 SVGAGI. Trimming stripped 0 bases from V and 4 bases from J, with 12 bases between. CDR3 sequence reads: CASSYSQSWRYGYTF. The CDR3, as DNA: TGTGCCAGCAGTTACTCGCAGAGCTGGCGCTATGGCTACACCTTC.

The chain carries TRBV11-3 and TRBJ1-2; tentatively, D is TRBD1 (5 bases). Germline V CDR1 and CDR2: SGHNT, YENEEA. The CDR3 length is 13 residues. V dropped 5 bases and J dropped 6 bases, with 13 bases sitting between them. CDR3: CASSGGRADGYTF. CDR3 nucleotides: TGTGCCAGCAGCGGGGGACGTGCAGATGGCTACACCTTC.

This chain joins TRBV11-2 and TRBJ2-7; no clear D gene. The germline V gene encodes CDR1 SGHAT and CDR2 FQNNGV. The CDR3 extends over 11 amino acids. V gave up 11 bases and J gave up 2 bases, with 10 bases separating them. The chain's CDR3 is CAVTDAYEQYF. CDR3 coding DNA: TGTGCCGTCACTGACGCCTACGAGCAGTACTTC. Full variable domain (missing parts from reference TRBV11-2 and TRBJ2-7): EAGVAQSPRYKIIEKRQSVAFWCNPISGHATLYWYQQILGQGPKLLIQFQNNGVVDDSQLPKDRFSAERLKGVDSTLKIQPAKLEDSAVYLCAVTDAYEQYFGPGTRLTVT.

Concerning this clone: Compared with germline, one end of the junction differs, possibly owing to a read error. The chain joins TRBV11-2 to TRBJ1-2; perhaps TRBD1 as D (6 bases). The CDR3 runs to 17 residues. CDR1 is SGHAT, CDR2 FQNNGV, per germline. The CDR3 nucleotides are TGTGCCAGCAGCTTAGGCAGGGGAGGGTCGAACTATGCGGGCTATACCTTC. Translation: CASSLGRGGSNYAGYTF. Variable domain in full (rest from reference TRBV11-2 and TRBJ1-2): EAGVAQSPRYKIIEKRQSVAFWCNPISGHATLYWYQQILGQGPKLLIQFQNNGVVDDSQLPKDRFSAERLKGVDSTLKIQPAKLEDSAVYLCASSLGRGGSNYAGYTFGSGTRLTVV.

The V call is TRBV27, the J call TRBJ1-1; D might be TRBD1 (5 bases). Germline-derived CDR1 and CDR2 are MNHEY and SMNVEV (reference sequence). The V end lost 4 bases, the J end lost 4 bases, and 13 bases lay between the germline ends. CDR3 length: 14 amino acids. The CDR3 is CASSSGSYGTEAFF. The DNA of the CDR3 is TGTGCCAGCAGTTCAGGGAGTTACGGCACTGAAGCTTTCTTT.

V usage is TRBV6-6 and J usage is TRBJ1-4; tentatively, D is TRBD1 (6 bases). The germline V and J ends were trimmed by 6 bases and 5 bases, with 13 bases remaining between them. The CDR3 covers 14 residues. Germline V gives CDR1 MNHNY, CDR2 SVGAGI (reference sequence). CDR3 loop: CASSPWGANEKLFF. CDR3 DNA: TGTGCCAGCAGCCCTTGGGGGGCCAATGAAAAACTGTTTTTT.